This entry lists 32 T cell receptor beta chains sequenced from one sample in a study of CD8+ T cells in alopecia areata. Treatment reported: oral pan-JAK inhibitor, 5-10 mg twice daily. Following RNA extraction, reverse transcription yielded cDNA that acted as the sequencing template. This table comes from immunoSEQ multiplex PCR, and its TCRdb copy is limited to in-frame clones, with some not included. This table has about 250,000 clones, about three fifths appearing once. The specimen was CD4+ T cells sorted from blood, collected at week 52, from a patient treated with tofacitinib. The source of these receptors is a human donor with alopecia areata.

This clone was seen a single time. The chain uses TRBV30 and TRBJ1-2; D remains ambiguous. Germline V CDR1 and CDR2: GTSNPN, SVGIG (reference sequence). V lost 0 bases to trimming and J lost 4 bases, with 9 bases between them. There are 13 residues in the CDR3. The CDR3 DNA sequence: TGTGCCTGGAGTGTTGGCAGCTCCTATGGCTACACCTTC. Its protein product is CAWSVGSSYGYTF.

The genes are TRBV25-1 and TRBJ2-3; D remains unclear. The CDR3 is made up of 13 amino acids. The germline gives CDR1 MGHDK, CDR2 SYGVNS. Trimming removed 5 bases at V and 3 bases at J, with 9 bases between. CDR3 sequence reads: CASSRQATDTQYF. The CDR3 DNA is TGTGCCAGCAGTCGGCAGGCGACAGATACGCAGTATTTT.

This chain uses TRBV4-2 with TRBJ2-2, with a weak D call TRBD1 (6 bases). V was clipped by 3 bases and J by 3 bases, with 8 bases between them. This CDR3 region has 14 residues. Germline lookup yields CDR1 LGHNA and CDR2 YNFKEQ. This CDR3 reads CASSQGADTGELFF. CDR3 sequence (DNA): TGTGCCAGCAGCCAGGGGGCGGACACCGGGGAGCTGTTTTTT.

This clone occurred a few times. The chain combines TRBV5-1 with TRBJ2-5, with no clear D. The germline V gene has CDR1 SGHRS and CDR2 YFSETQ. V dropped 1 base and J dropped 0 bases, with 4 bases sitting between them. The CDR3 has 13 amino acids. The CDR3 reads CASSLLYQETQYF. CDR3 bases: TGCGCCAGCAGCTTGCTGTACCAAGAGACCCAGTACTTC.

This clone has just a few counts. This chain connects TRBV29-1 to TRBJ2-7; tentative D call: TRBD1 (6 bases). The V gene's germline CDR1 is SQVTM and CDR2 ANQGSEA. This CDR3 comprises 12 residues. The V end was cut by 4 bases, the J end by 5 bases, with 12 bases between. Here the CDR3 reads CSVAPYRDEQYF. The CDR3 coding sequence is TGCAGCGTTGCCCCTTACAGGGACGAGCAGTACTTC.

The chain couples TRBV7-6 to TRBJ1-5; 11 positions match TRBD1. Trimming took 5 bases from V and 6 from J; bases not matched to a gene: 6. CDR3 size: 15 residues. Germline loops: CDR1 SGHVS, CDR2 FNYEAQ. The CDR3 region has the DNA TGTGCCAGCAGCGCAGGGACAGGGGGGTTTCAGCCCCAGCATTTT. Translating it yields CASSAGTGGFQPQHF.

The genes are TRBV5-1 and TRBJ2-7; D possibly corresponds to TRBD2 (7 bases). Trimming took 4 bases from V and 6 from J, leaving 17 bases between them. Germline CDR1 SGHRS, CDR2 YFSETQ. The CDR3 is 14 residues long. CDR3: CASSLQWGGPEQYF. CDR3 nucleotide sequence: TGCGCCAGCAGCCTGCAATGGGGGGGCCCCGAGCAGTACTTC.

This clone was observed a handful of times. V and J are TRBV2 and TRBJ1-4, with D possibly TRBD1 on 5 matching bases. Germline values: CDR1 SNHLY, CDR2 FYNNEI. V shed 4 bases and J shed 13 bases, with 19 bases lying between them. The CDR3 runs to 14 residues. Here the CDR3 DNA reads TGTGCCAGCAGTGGCCTCCGGGACGGTAGTATACTGTTTTTT. It encodes CASSGLRDGSILFF.

This sequence joins TRBV9 and TRBJ2-3, with D possibly being TRBD2 (6 bases). V was clipped by 4 bases and J by 4 bases, with 16 bases between them. This CDR3 spans 15 amino acids. Per the germline V gene, CDR1 is SGDLS and CDR2 is YYNGEE. CDR3 amino acids: CASSPSGRGADTQYF. CDR3 sequence (DNA): TGTGCCAGCAGCCCCTCGGGGCGGGGCGCAGATACGCAGTATTTT.

The chain is built from TRBV9 and TRBJ2-7, with D unresolved. Per germline, CDR1 SGDLS and CDR2 YYNGEE. V dropped 0 bases and J dropped 5 bases, with 9 bases sitting between them. This CDR3 has 13 residues. As DNA, the CDR3 is TGTGCCAGCAGCGTAGCGGACCTCAACGAGCAGTACTTC. It specifies CASSVADLNEQYF.

V usage is TRBV7-2 and J usage is TRBJ1-2; D may be TRBD1 (6 bases). Trimming removed 5 bases from V and 5 bases from J, with 15 bases in between. This CDR3 is 14 amino acids long. Germline-derived CDR1 and CDR2 are SGHTA and FQGNSA. CDR3 DNA: TGTGCCAGCAGCCCCGGGACACCCCTATATGGCTACACCTTC. The encoded protein is CASSPGTPLYGYTF.

The gene calls are TRBV9 and TRBJ2-1; D gene unclear. The CDR3 is made up of 16 amino acids. V shed 0 bases and J shed 5 bases, with 15 bases lying between them. Looked up from germline, CDR1 is SGDLS and CDR2 is YYNGEE. CDR3 region: CASSVGKGAVDNEQFF. CDR3 DNA: TGTGCCAGCAGCGTAGGGAAGGGTGCGGTGGACAATGAGCAGTTCTTC.

This clone came up once. The gene calls are TRBV29-1 and TRBJ2-1; TRBD2 aligns across 7 bases. Losses at the gene ends were 7 bases for V and 5 bases for J; bases not matched to a gene: 8. Germline CDR1 is SQVTM and CDR2 is ANQGSEA. The CDR3 is 13 amino acids. Here the CDR3 DNA reads TGCAGCGGTTTGGAGCGGGGCCACAATGAGCAGTTCTTC. Translated, it gives CSGLERGHNEQFF.

This chain connects TRBV5-1 to TRBJ2-1, with TRBD1 identical over 7 bases. V was pared by 0 bases and J by 5 bases, with 5 bases of the junction left unmatched. Germline CDR1 SGHRS, CDR2 YFSETQ. This CDR3 contains 15 residues. Here the CDR3 DNA reads TGCGCCAGCAGCTTGGATACAGGGGTCCACAATGAGCAGTTCTTC. This codes for CASSLDTGVHNEQFF.

This chain connects TRBV5-1 to TRBJ2-1; 8 bases agree with TRBD2. CDR3 size: 16 residues. CDR1 is SGHRS and CDR2 is YFSETQ in the germline V gene. With 2 bases clipped from V and 0 bases from J, the junction kept 4 bases outside the gene matches. The CDR3 DNA sequence: TGCGCCAGCAGCTTAGCGGGGGATAGCTCCTACAATGAGCAGTTCTTC. Residues: CASSLAGDSSYNEQFF.

This clone was detected only once. The chain is built from TRBV2 and TRBJ2-7; 9 bases line up with TRBD1. CDR1 is SNHLY, CDR2 FYNNEI, per germline. This CDR3 has 16 amino acids. The V segment lost 6 bases and the J segment 2 bases; nucleotides outside the gene matches: 11. The CDR3 coding sequence is TGTGCCAGCAGCACGGGACGGGACAGGGTCACCTACGAGCAGTACTTC. Amino acid sequence: CASSTGRDRVTYEQYF. The whole variable domain, remainder taken from reference TRBV2 and TRBJ2-7, is EPEVTQTPSHQVTQMGQEVILRCVPISNHLYFYWYRQILGQKVEFLVSFYNNEISEKSEIFDDQFSVERPDGSNFTLKIRSTKLEDSAMYFCASSTGRDRVTYEQYFGPGTRLTVT.

In DNA form, the CDR3 reads TGTGCCAGCAGCCCTGGATGGGGGAATGAAAAACTGTTTTTT. Its protein is CASSPGWGNEKLFF. The V and J genes are TRBV7-9 and TRBJ1-4; perhaps TRBD1 as D (5 bases). The length of the CDR3 is 14 residues. Germline V gene lookup returns CDR1 SEHNR and CDR2 FQNEAQ (reference sequence). The V and J ends lost 5 bases and 5 bases respectively, with 12 bases between them.

This chain connects TRBV7-9 to TRBJ2-7, with D possibly called TRBD1 or TRBD2 (5 bases each). V shed 0 bases and J shed 12 bases, with 12 bases lying between them. This CDR3 comprises 12 residues. Germline assignment: CDR1 SEHNR and CDR2 FQNEAQ (reference sequence). CDR3 region: CASSLADGTLYF. The CDR3 DNA reads as TGTGCCAGCAGCTTAGCAGACGGGACGTTGTACTTC.

V and J are TRBV7-3 and TRBJ1-1; tentatively, D is TRBD1 (6 bases). Germline-derived CDR1 and CDR2 are SGHTA and FQGTGA. V lost 5 bases to trimming and J lost 4 bases, with 14 bases between them. The length of the CDR3 is 14 residues. Here the CDR3 reads CASSQQGESTEAFF. The CDR3 DNA reads as TGTGCCAGCAGCCAACAGGGAGAATCCACTGAAGCTTTCTTT.

The rearrangement links TRBV5-1 to TRBJ1-2; D perhaps matches TRBD1 (5 bases). V shed 5 bases and J shed 8 bases, with 13 bases lying between them. Germline V gene lookup returns CDR1 SGHRS and CDR2 YFSETQ. The CDR3 has 12 amino acids. The CDR3 spells CASRNDSAGYTF. The CDR3 DNA is TGCGCCAGCAGAAATGACAGCGCCGGCTACACCTTC. The full variable domain, completed using reference TRBV5-1 and TRBJ1-2, is KAGVTQTPRYLIKTRGQQVTLSCSPISGHRSVSWYQQTPGQGLQFLFEYFSETQRNKGNFPGRFSGRQFSNSRSEMNVSTLELGDSALYLCASRNDSAGYTFGSGTRLTVV.

V is TRBV29-1 and J is TRBJ2-1; 7 bases map to TRBD2. Losses at the gene ends were 6 bases for V and 11 bases for J; bases not matched to a gene: 7. From germline, CDR1 is SQVTM and CDR2 ANQGSEA. This CDR3 has 11 residues. Here the CDR3 reads CSVRSSGKQFF. CDR3 DNA: TGCAGCGTCAGATCTAGCGGCAAGCAGTTCTTC.

V usage is TRBV14 and J usage is TRBJ2-2; tentative D call: TRBD1 (5 bases). The CDR3 has 17 residues. Trimming cost V 0 bases and J 6 bases, with 17 bases left between them. Looked up from germline, CDR1 is SGHDN and CDR2 is FVKESK. This CDR3 is CASSQDVSMWGAGELFF. As DNA, the CDR3 is TGTGCCAGCAGCCAAGATGTGAGCATGTGGGGCGCCGGGGAGCTGTTTTTT.

In this sample, this clone turned up once. The gene calls are TRBV5-1 and TRBJ2-5, with D perhaps assigned TRBD1 or TRBD2 (7 bases each). Trimming shortened V by 4 bases and J by 1 base, and 14 bases separated the two germline ends. The CDR3 covers 15 residues. The germline gives CDR1 SGHRS, CDR2 YFSETQ. The CDR3 here is CASSPQGGPQETQYF. As DNA, the CDR3 is TGCGCCAGCAGCCCCCAGGGGGGGCCCCAAGAGACCCAGTACTTC. Full variable domain (rest looked up from reference TRBV5-1 and TRBJ2-5): KAGVTQTPRYLIKTRGQQVTLSCSPISGHRSVSWYQQTPGQGLQFLFEYFSETQRNKGNFPGRFSGRQFSNSRSEMNVSTLELGDSALYLCASSPQGGPQETQYFGPGTRLLVL.

Details on this clone: Different DNA sequences within this sample yield the same CDR3. The chain carries TRBV20-1 and TRBJ1-2; D not certain. In germline, CDR1 is DFQATT, CDR2 SNEGSKA (reference sequence). This CDR3 has 10 amino acids. V was shortened by 0 bases and J by 7 bases, with 3 bases between the two germline ends. CDR3 DNA sequence: TGCAGTGCTAGAGAGGGTGGCTACACCTTC. Its translation: CSAREGGYTF.

The CDR3 DNA reads TGCAGCGTTGAAAGTCCTCAGGGGATAAATGAGCAGTTCTTC. Amino acid sequence: CSVESPQGINEQFF. The chain combines TRBV29-1 with TRBJ2-1; tentative D call: TRBD1 (6 bases). Germline CDR1 and CDR2: SQVTM and ANQGSEA. V was pared by 2 bases and J by 7 bases, with 15 bases between. There are 14 residues in the CDR3.

The chain employs TRBV15 and TRBJ2-5, with 9 bases matching TRBD2. V shed 0 bases, J shed 1 base, and the junction held 9 bases outside the gene matches. In germline, CDR1 is LNHNV, CDR2 YYDKDF (reference sequence). The CDR3 extends over 18 amino acids. The CDR3 loop reads CATSRDPRAGGRQETQYF. The CDR3 bases are TGTGCCACCAGCAGAGATCCGCGAGCGGGGGGCCGCCAAGAGACCCAGTACTTC. Drawing the rest from reference TRBV15 and TRBJ2-5, the complete variable domain is DAMVIQNPRYQVTQFGKPVTLSCSQTLNHNVMYWYQQKSSQAPKLLFHYYDKDFNNEADTPDNFQSRRPNTSFCFLDIRSPGLGDTAMYLCATSRDPRAGGRQETQYFGPGTRLLVL.

CDR3 DNA: TGTGCCAGCAGCCCCCAGGGCGGTGGCTACACCTTC. Residues: CASSPQGGGYTF. V is TRBV7-8 and J is TRBJ1-2, with D perhaps TRBD1 (5 bases). The germline gives CDR1 SGHVS, CDR2 FQNEAQ. The V end was cut by 5 bases, the J end by 7 bases, with 11 bases between. The CDR3 extends over 12 amino acids.

This clone came up once. The V gene is TRBV29-1, the J gene TRBJ2-5; 8 bases map to TRBD1. The V segment lost 4 bases and the J segment 5 bases; nucleotides outside the gene matches: 6. The CDR3 sequence is 13 residues long. CDR1 is SQVTM, CDR2 ANQGSEA, per germline. The CDR3 region has the DNA TGCAGCGTTGTCAGGGGGCCCGAGGAGACCCAGTACTTC. Protein: CSVVRGPEETQYF.

This clone was recorded a few times. The chain uses TRBV7-9 and TRBJ2-7; the D gene is possibly TRBD2 (5 bases). The CDR3 is 14 residues long. V was cut by 8 bases and J by 0 bases, with 14 bases left in between. Per the germline V gene, CDR1 is SEHNR and CDR2 is FQNEAQ (reference sequence). Here the CDR3 DNA reads TGTGCCAGCGGGAATCCGGGAACCTCCTACGAGCAGTACTTC. It encodes CASGNPGTSYEQYF.

V and J are TRBV23-1 and TRBJ1-2, with D perhaps matching TRBD1 (6 bases). TRBV23-1 is an ORF, and what it does is uncertain. CDR3 length equals 15 residues. Trimming took off 0 bases at V and 4 bases at J, with 12 bases between the two ends. CDR3 DNA sequence: TGCGCCAGCAGTCAATCCGCGACAGGCCTCTATGGCTACACCTTC. It codes for CASSQSATGLYGYTF.

The chain uses TRBV20-1 and TRBJ2-5; D not resolved. The CDR3 runs to 11 residues. Trimming took 6 bases from V and 3 from J, leaving 8 bases between them. Germline assignment: CDR1 DFQATT and CDR2 SNEGSKA (reference sequence). The CDR3: CSAPTEETQYF. The CDR3 nucleotides are TGCAGTGCACCAACAGAAGAGACCCAGTACTTC.

This chain joins TRBV4-1 and TRBJ2-7; 12 nucleotides align to TRBD2. The V gene's germline CDR1 is MGHRA and CDR2 YSYEKL. V trimming: 4 bases; J trimming: 6 bases; junction bases outside the gene matches: 10. This CDR3 comprises 16 residues. Here the CDR3 DNA reads TGCGCCAGCAGCCTCCCGACCGGGACTAGCGGGTTCGAGCAGTACTTC. It encodes CASSLPTGTSGFEQYF.